The 20 T cell receptor beta chains presented below share a single source sample, sequenced in a study of response to subunit inactivated influenza vaccine. In TCRdb, the RT-PCR reads were re-called with MiXCR into one record per CDR3 protein. The profile shows 500,000 to 600,000 distinct CDR3 sequences, approximately 13% of them singletons. The material was PBMCs from blood, obtained 40 to 50 days after vaccination. The receptor source for this set is a man aged 50-59 years who received an inactivated influenza vaccine.

This sequence joins TRBV19 and TRBJ2-3; 11 positions match TRBD1. The junction had 4 bases not matched to a gene; V was cut back by 6 bases and J by 5 bases. The germline CDR1 and CDR2 sequences are LNHDA and SQIVND (reference sequence). This CDR3 is 14 amino acids long. The DNA for the CDR3 is TGTGCCAGTAGGGACAGGGGGCGAGTAGATACGCAGTATTTT. Residues: CASRDRGRVDTQYF.

CDR3 sequence: CASSLAEGTQRLGAETQYF. CDR3 coding DNA: TGCGCCAGCAGCTTGGCCGAGGGAACCCAGCGGCTGGGCGCCGAGACCCAGTACTTC. The chain employs TRBV5-1 and TRBJ2-5; a possible D gene is TRBD2 (5 bases). This CDR3 comprises 19 residues. CDR1 is SGHRS and CDR2 is YFSETQ in the germline V gene. The V and J ends lost 0 bases and 5 bases respectively, with 26 bases between them.

This clonotype appeared a few times. The chain combines TRBV20-1 with TRBJ2-7; a possible D gene is TRBD2 (5 bases). This CDR3 is 15 amino acids long. The V gene lost 0 bases and the J gene lost 2 bases, with 14 bases spanning the gap. The germline CDR1 and CDR2 sequences are DFQATT and SNEGSKA (reference sequence). The CDR3 here is CSARDPGKGPYEQYF. DNA of the CDR3: TGCAGTGCTAGAGATCCGGGGAAAGGGCCCTACGAGCAGTACTTC.

This clonotype showed up just a few times. The chain has TRBV6-1 and TRBJ2-7, with TRBD2 matching 12 bases. Germline loops: CDR1 MNHNS, CDR2 SASEGT. This CDR3 contains 16 residues. The trim removed 4 bases at V and 7 bases at J, leaving 11 bases unmatched. The CDR3 reads CASSARLAGVLIEQYF. As DNA, the CDR3 is TGTGCCAGCAGTGCAAGACTAGCGGGGGTGCTAATTGAGCAGTACTTC.

This chain joins TRBV20-1 and TRBJ2-7; TRBD2 matches at 14 bases. Per the germline V gene, CDR1 is DFQATT and CDR2 is SNEGSKA (reference sequence). There are 13 residues in the CDR3. The CDR3 loop reads CSGGLAGVHEQYF. The CDR3 region has the DNA TGCAGCGGGGGACTAGCGGGGGTGCACGAGCAGTACTTC.

This clonotype was observed a few times. This rearrangement joins TRBV4-1 to TRBJ2-2; the D is unclear. Between the trimmed V and J ends, which lost 4 bases and 6 bases, there was a span of 12 bases. The CDR3 contains 14 residues. CDR1 and CDR2 from the germline V gene are MGHRA and YSYEKL. The CDR3 nucleotides are TGCGCCAGCAGCCTGGACCCGTTACCCGGGGAGCTGTTTTTT. Residues: CASSLDPLPGELFF.

This clonotype has a handful of counts. The V call is TRBV12-3 or TRBV12-4, the J call TRBJ2-1, with D perhaps matching TRBD1 (6 bases). The CDR3 is 15 amino acids. The V end was cut by 0 bases, the J end by 7 bases, with 13 bases between. CDR3 protein: CASSLAGAGLNEQFF. The CDR3 DNA sequence: TGTGCCAGCAGTTTAGCGGGGGCAGGGCTGAATGAGCAGTTCTTC.

This clonotype came up a few times. The chain combines TRBV14 with TRBJ2-1; D possibly corresponds to TRBD1 (5 bases). In germline, CDR1 is SGHDN, CDR2 FVKESK. The CDR3 is 13 amino acids. V was trimmed by 2 bases and J by 10 bases, leaving 12 bases between them. CDR3 sequence: CASSQSTAGEQFF. The CDR3 DNA sequence: TGTGCCAGCAGCCAATCGACAGCAGGGGAGCAGTTCTTC. The variable domain in full, with the rest retrieved from reference TRBV14 and TRBJ2-1, is EAGVTQFPSHSVIEKGQTVTLRCDPISGHDNLYWYRRVMGKEIKFLLHFVKESKQDESGMPNNRFLAERTGGTYSTLKVQPAELEDSGVYFCASSQSTAGEQFFGPGTRLTVL.

In this sample, this clonotype turned up a few times. The rearrangement uses TRBV6-2 or TRBV6-3 and TRBJ2-1; 8 bases line up with TRBD2. V gave up 3 bases and J gave up 8 bases; unmatched junction bases: 9. CDR3 length: 15 amino acids. Germline CDR1 MNHEY, CDR2 SVGEGT. The CDR3 DNA is TGTGCCAGCAGTTATCGGGGGGGGGCCATCCATGAGCAGTTCTTC. Its protein product is CASSYRGGAIHEQFF.

This clonotype was picked up many times. This sequence joins TRBV20-1 and TRBJ2-2, with 8 bases that match TRBD1. CDR1 and CDR2 (germline): DFQATT, SNEGSKA (reference sequence). The trim removed 6 bases at V and 2 bases at J, leaving 11 bases unmatched. The CDR3 totals 16 residues. CDR3 amino acids: CSADRADRANTGELFF. The CDR3 nucleotides read TGCAGTGCCGACCGGGCGGACAGGGCAAACACCGGGGAGCTGTTTTTT.

The V and J genes are TRBV28 and TRBJ2-2, with D possibly TRBD1 on 6 matching bases. V was shortened by 5 bases and J by 1 base, with 14 bases between the two germline ends. CDR3 length equals 16 residues. From germline, CDR1 is MDHEN and CDR2 SYDVKM. The CDR3 region is CASSLGANRNTGELFF. CDR3 sequence (DNA): TGTGCCAGCAGTCTGGGGGCGAACAGGAACACCGGGGAGCTGTTTTTT.

This sequence joins TRBV12-3 or TRBV12-4 and TRBJ1-1, with TRBD1 as a possible D gene (5 bases). V was pared by 4 bases and J by 5 bases, with 17 bases between. The CDR3 has 15 residues. CDR3 nucleotide sequence: TGTGCCAGCAGTTCCATGGGGGGTGTAGGGACTGAAGCTTTCTTT. This encodes CASSSMGGVGTEAFF.

This clonotype was observed a few times. This rearrangement joins TRBV5-6 to TRBJ1-2; D possibly corresponds to TRBD1 (6 bases). The V end was cut by 2 bases, the J end by 7 bases, with 15 bases between. Germline values: CDR1 SGHDT, CDR2 YYEEEE. The CDR3 is made up of 14 amino acids. In DNA form, the CDR3 reads TGTGCCAGCAGCTTCAGTGGGGGGGGGCCTGGCTACACCTTC. Its translation: CASSFSGGGPGYTF. The full variable domain, with the rest looked up from reference TRBV5-6 and TRBJ1-2, is DAGVTQSPTHLIKTRGQQVTLRCSPKSGHDTVSWYQQALGQGPQFIFQYYEEEERQRGNFPDRFSGHQFPNYSSELNVNALLLGDSALYLCASSFSGGGPGYTFGSGTRLTVV.

The V and J genes are TRBV6-5 and TRBJ1-5; 9 bases map to TRBD1. The CDR3 contains 19 residues. Germline assignment: CDR1 MNHEY and CDR2 SVGAGI. Germline trimming cut 1 base from V and 3 bases from J; bases unmatched to any gene: 13. In nucleotides, the CDR3 is TGTGCCAGCAGTTACTATCCCGGGACAGGGAAGGGGGCCAATCAGCCCCAGCATTTT. It codes for CASSYYPGTGKGANQPQHF.

This clonotype has ten or more counts. V is TRBV2 and J is TRBJ1-2, with D perhaps TRBD1 (6 bases). The CDR3 is 14 residues long. The V and J ends lost 3 bases and 4 bases respectively, with 12 bases between them. The germline V gene has CDR1 SNHLY and CDR2 FYNNEI. CDR3 amino acids: CASSDRGQSYGYTF. The CDR3 region has the DNA TGTGCCAGCAGTGATAGGGGACAAAGCTATGGCTACACCTTC.

This clonotype was observed at least ten times. The chain employs TRBV4-2 and TRBJ2-7, with 12 bases that match TRBD2. J lost 10 bases, V lost 0 bases, and 4 bases had no gene match. Germline-derived CDR1 and CDR2 are LGHNA and YNFKEQ. This CDR3 comprises 14 residues. The CDR3 is CASSQDRTSGVQYF. The CDR3 coding sequence is TGTGCCAGCAGCCAAGACCGGACTAGCGGGGTCCAGTACTTC.

The chain is built from TRBV10-3 and TRBJ1-2, with TRBD1 as a possible D gene (6 bases). Germline V gene lookup returns CDR1 ENHRY and CDR2 SYGVKD. The CDR3 is 18 amino acids. V lost 10 bases and J lost 0, with 27 bases in between. This CDR3 is CATTHLGSGGDPNYGYTF. DNA for the CDR3: TGTGCCACCACGCATCTTGGATCCGGGGGCGATCCTAACTATGGCTACACCTTC.

This clonotype was recorded a few times. V is TRBV4-3 and J is TRBJ2-5; D is unclear. V lost 0 bases to trimming and J lost 2 bases, with 10 bases between them. The CDR3 loop spans 15 amino acids. Germline V gives CDR1 LGHNA, CDR2 YSLEER. Here the CDR3 reads CASSQDWASQETQYF. CDR3 DNA sequence: TGCGCCAGCAGCCAAGATTGGGCATCTCAAGAGACCCAGTACTTC.

This clonotype was observed a few times. The gene calls are TRBV10-3 and TRBJ2-2, with D perhaps matching TRBD2 (5 bases). The CDR3 totals 14 residues. Germline assignment: CDR1 ENHRY and CDR2 SYGVKD. Trimming pared 5 bases from V and 5 bases from J, leaving 12 bases between. The CDR3 spells CAISHGGPTGELFF. CDR3 in DNA: TGTGCCATCAGTCACGGCGGGCCAACCGGGGAGCTGTTTTTT.

This clonotype was found many times. This chain connects TRBV12-3 or TRBV12-4 to TRBJ2-1; 10 positions agree with TRBD1. This CDR3 contains 15 residues. V shed 5 bases, J shed 7 bases, and the junction held 8 bases outside the gene matches. CDR3 DNA sequence: TGTGCCAGCAGTCAACCGGGACAGGGGATAAATGAGCAGTTCTTC. As protein: CASSQPGQGINEQFF.